The 22 T cell receptor beta chains presented below share a single source sample, sequenced in a study of cytotoxic CD8 clonotypes in ibrutinib-treated CLL. Clones were read by immunoSEQ multiplex PCR, and TCRdb kept only the in-frame ones, dropping some. The data contain about 68,000 clones, about 64% of them singletons. The sequencing here drew on PBMCs, taken after 12 months of ibrutinib treatment. These receptor sequences come from a human donor with chronic lymphocytic leukemia.

This clone was recorded a few times. The chain employs TRBV7-8 and TRBJ2-5; D unclear. Germline V gene lookup returns CDR1 SGHVS and CDR2 FQNEAQ. V dropped 5 bases and J dropped 5 bases, with 12 bases sitting between them. The CDR3 loop spans 13 amino acids. CDR3 nucleotides: TGTGCCAGCAGCGATGGCGCCAGGGAGACCCAGTACTTC. Translation gives CASSDGARETQYF.

CDR3 sequence (DNA): TGTGCCAGCAGGGAACAGGGGGCACCCGGGGAGCTGTTTTTT. Protein sequence: CASREQGAPGELFF. The chain links TRBV2 to TRBJ2-2, with 9 bases fitting TRBD1. CDR3 length: 14 residues. V shed 6 bases and J 6 bases; nucleotides not matched to a gene: 5. Germline-derived CDR1 and CDR2 are SNHLY and FYNNEI.

The chain recombines TRBV7-6 with TRBJ2-7; TRBD1 matches at 11 bases. The V gene's germline CDR1 is SGHVS and CDR2 FNYEAQ. This CDR3 contains 16 residues. With 0 bases clipped from V and 7 bases from J, the junction kept 8 bases outside the gene matches. The CDR3 here is CASSLARDRGEDEQYF. CDR3 DNA: TGTGCCAGCAGCTTAGCCCGGGACAGGGGGGAGGATGAGCAGTACTTC.

The chain links TRBV15 to TRBJ2-5; D is possibly TRBD1 (7 bases). Germline-derived CDR1 and CDR2 are LNHNV and YYDKDF (reference sequence). CDR3 length equals 14 residues. V shed 7 bases and J shed 5 bases, with 17 bases lying between them. CDR3 amino acids: CATMAEGAYETQYF. The DNA of the CDR3 is TGTGCCACCATGGCGGAGGGGGCTTACGAGACCCAGTACTTC.

This clone is labeled medium-sized. The chain uses TRBV10-3 and TRBJ1-2, with D perhaps matching TRBD1 (5 bases). Between the trimmed V and J ends, which lost 4 bases and 0 bases, there was a span of 15 bases. Germline V gives CDR1 ENHRY, CDR2 SYGVKD. CDR3 length: 16 amino acids. In nucleotides, the CDR3 is TGTGCCATCAGTGTGGGGGGTAATCAGGCTAACTATGGCTACACCTTC. Translated, it gives CAISVGGNQANYGYTF.

The table lists this clone with a count of one. The V gene is TRBV7-9, the J gene TRBJ2-1; weak D call: TRBD2 (5 bases). The V end was cut by 6 bases, the J end by 6 bases, with 21 bases between. The CDR3 contains 16 residues. The germline CDR1 and CDR2 sequences are SEHNR and FQNEAQ (reference sequence). This chain's CDR3 is CASSSTRTLPSNEQFF. The CDR3 DNA reads as TGTGCCAGCAGTTCAACGAGGACTCTCCCTTCCAATGAGCAGTTCTTC.

This chain joins TRBV18 and TRBJ1-4, with TRBD1 as a possible D gene (5 bases). V shed 10 bases and J shed 8 bases, with 20 bases lying between them. Germline CDR1 KGHSH, CDR2 LQKENI. The CDR3 consists of 14 residues. CDR3 in DNA: TGTGCCACCACCGAAGGTGGGGCGGGGGAAAAACTGTTTTTT. It is translated as CATTEGGAGEKLFF.

This clone occurred a few times. The genes are TRBV6-5 and TRBJ1-2; possible D gene TRBD1, 5 bases. The CDR3 loop spans 14 amino acids. Germline values: CDR1 MNHEY, CDR2 SVGAGI. Trimming cost V 0 bases and J 5 bases, with 10 bases left between them. DNA for the CDR3: TGTGCCAGCAGTTACTCGGCGACAGATTATGGCTACACCTTC. Its protein is CASSYSATDYGYTF.

This clone has only a few counts. As DNA, the CDR3 is TGTGCCAGCAGTCAGGGGACAGGGTCGAATTCACCCCTCCACTTT. Amino acids: CASSQGTGSNSPLHF. V gene TRBV6-5 combines with J gene TRBJ1-6, with 9 nucleotides matching TRBD1. The junction had 6 bases not matched to a gene; V was cut back by 5 bases and J by 7 bases. This CDR3 contains 15 residues. CDR1 and CDR2 from the germline V gene are MNHEY and SVGAGI.

This clone was seen more than once but under ten times. This sequence joins TRBV9 and TRBJ1-2, with D maybe TRBD1 (5 bases). V was shortened by 4 bases and J by 4 bases, with 26 bases between the two germline ends. The CDR3 spans 18 residues. Per the germline V gene, CDR1 is SGDLS and CDR2 is YYNGEE. The CDR3: CASSPRPGTLPSGYGYTF. The CDR3 DNA reads as TGTGCCAGCAGCCCCCGTCCCGGGACGCTCCCCTCGGGCTATGGCTACACCTTC. The complete variable domain, with remaining parts taken from reference TRBV9 and TRBJ1-2, reads DSGVTQTPKHLITATGQRVTLRCSPRSGDLSVYWYQQSLDQGLQFLIQYYNGEERAKGNILERFSAQQFPDLHSELNLSSLELGDSALYFCASSPRPGTLPSGYGYTFGSGTRLTVV.

This rearrangement joins TRBV7-6 to TRBJ1-1, with TRBD1 identical over 7 bases. The CDR3 extends over 18 amino acids. V was pared by 4 bases and J by 1 base, with 15 bases of the junction left unmatched. Germline V gene sequence: CDR1 SGHVS, CDR2 FNYEAQ. The CDR3 loop reads CASSSPKGGQRKNTEAFF. CDR3 sequence (DNA): TGTGCCAGCAGCTCACCCAAGGGGGGACAGAGGAAGAACACTGAAGCTTTCTTT.

This clone was counted between two and nine times. V is TRBV7-3 and J is TRBJ1-4; D is possibly TRBD1 (5 bases). Germline V gene lookup returns CDR1 SGHTA and CDR2 FQGTGA. V was clipped by 5 bases and J by 3 bases, with 7 bases between them. CDR3 size: 13 residues. The CDR3 nucleotides are TGTGCCAGCAGCAGGGGAGCTAATGAAAAACTGTTTTTT. Encoded protein: CASSRGANEKLFF. The variable domain in full, with the rest retrieved from reference TRBV7-3 and TRBJ1-4, is GAGVSQTPSNKVTEKGKYVELRCDPISGHTALYWYRQSLGQGPEFLIYFQGTGAADDSGLPNDRFFAVRPEGSVSTLKIQRTERGDSAVYLCASSRGANEKLFFGSGTQLSVL.

This clone has only one observation. The chain links TRBV10-3 to TRBJ1-2; the D is unclear. Looked up from germline, CDR1 is ENHRY and CDR2 is SYGVKD. The CDR3 contains 14 residues. The ends were cut back, 1 base at V and 2 bases at J, with 8 bases in the middle. The CDR3 here is CAISELGQNYGYTF. Here the CDR3 DNA reads TGTGCCATCAGTGAGTTAGGGCAGAACTATGGCTACACCTTC.

The CDR3 DNA follows: TGTGCCAGCAATCCTCAGGGGGGCTATGGCTACACCTTC. Protein sequence: CASNPQGGYGYTF. The chain employs TRBV2 and TRBJ1-2; 7 bases are shared with TRBD1. The junction had 6 bases not matched to a gene; V was cut back by 7 bases and J by 4 bases. In germline, CDR1 is SNHLY, CDR2 FYNNEI. This CDR3 is 13 amino acids long.

The chain carries TRBV4-3 and TRBJ2-7, with a tentative D call TRBD2 (6 bases). V was clipped by 3 bases and J by 2 bases, with 14 bases between them. This CDR3 has 15 residues. The germline V gene has CDR1 LGHNA and CDR2 YSLEER. DNA for the CDR3: TGCGCCAGCAGCCAGTCCACTAGCCGGGCCTACGAGCAGTACTTC. It encodes CASSQSTSRAYEQYF.

The CDR3, as DNA: TGTGCCAGCAGCCAGATAATAGGGATAAGGACCTACGAGCAGTACTTC. Translation: CASSQIIGIRTYEQYF. The chain combines TRBV13 with TRBJ2-7; no firm D call. With 5 bases removed from V and 2 bases from J, the gap between germline ends came to 19 bases. CDR3 length equals 16 residues. CDR1 PRHDT and CDR2 FYEKMQ come from the germline V gene (reference sequence). Using reference TRBV13 and TRBJ2-7 for the parts outside the CDR3, the full variable domain is AAGVIQSPRHLIKEKRETATLKCYPIPRHDTVYWYQQGPGQDPQFLISFYEKMQSDKGSIPDRFSAQQFSDYHSELNMSSLELGDSALYFCASSQIIGIRTYEQYFGPGTRLTVT.

The rearrangement uses TRBV9 and TRBJ2-7; TRBD2 might be the D (5 bases). This CDR3 has 16 amino acids. Germline V CDR1 and CDR2: SGDLS, YYNGEE. Trimming took off 0 bases at V and 5 bases at J, with 18 bases between the two ends. CDR3 DNA: TGTGCCAGCAGCGTAGGGGCGCCCTCGGGGATCAACGAGCAGTACTTC. This sequence encodes CASSVGAPSGINEQYF.

The chain combines TRBV9 with TRBJ2-2; D is unclear. The V end was cut by 2 bases, the J end by 1 base, with 6 bases between. CDR3 length: 14 residues. Looked up from germline, CDR1 is SGDLS and CDR2 is YYNGEE. CDR3 in amino acids: CASSVAGNTGELFF. CDR3 DNA sequence: TGTGCCAGCAGCGTCGCAGGGAACACCGGGGAGCTGTTTTTT.

The genes are TRBV19 and TRBJ1-4; perhaps TRBD1 as D (5 bases). This CDR3 has 18 amino acids. V lost 3 bases, J lost 0 bases, and 17 bases lay in between. The V gene's germline CDR1 is LNHDA and CDR2 SQIVND (reference sequence). Here the CDR3 reads CASSIRLAWGSTNEKLFF. The CDR3 bases are TGTGCCAGTAGTATCAGACTCGCGTGGGGCTCAACTAATGAAAAACTGTTTTTT.

For the CDR3, the DNA is TGCGCCAGCAGCTTGGCCCGGACGGTCGGGGAGCTGTTTTTT. Its protein product is CASSLARTVGELFF. The rearrangement joins TRBV5-1 to TRBJ2-2; D remains unclear. Between the trimmed V and J ends, which lost 0 bases and 7 bases, there was a span of 10 bases. In germline, CDR1 is SGHRS, CDR2 YFSETQ. This CDR3 is built from 14 residues.

Only a few counts were recorded for this clone. The chain joins TRBV9 to TRBJ1-5; weak D call: TRBD1 (6 bases). The CDR3 sequence is 15 residues long. Trimming shortened V by 0 bases and J by 4 bases, and 11 bases separated the two germline ends. Germline CDR1 and CDR2: SGDLS and YYNGEE. For the CDR3, the DNA is TGTGCCAGCAGCGTAGACGCACAGGGTAATCAGCCCCAGCATTTT. Protein: CASSVDAQGNQPQHF.

The chain couples TRBV10-3 to TRBJ2-5, with D possibly matching TRBD2 (6 bases). CDR3 size: 16 residues. Trimming shortened V by 2 bases and J by 0 bases, and 13 bases separated the two germline ends. Germline CDR1 reads ENHRY; CDR2 reads SYGVKD. CDR3 in amino acids: CAISEGGKLYQETQYF. The DNA of the CDR3 is TGTGCCATCAGTGAGGGAGGGAAGTTGTACCAAGAGACCCAGTACTTC.